This TCR beta chain was identified in a study of shared clonotypes between healthy human individuals. The authors split each subset's genomic DNA evenly across several immunoSEQ plates. Sequencing used immunoSEQ multiplex PCR; TCRdb keeps in-frame clones, though not all of them. The sample holds roughly 2.5 million clones; 90% to 95% are singletons and the top ten take roughly 0.15%. The CDR3 is 14 amino acids. Trimming left V 5 bases short and J 10 bases short, with 17 bases between. Germline assignment: CDR1 LNHDA and CDR2 SQIVND (reference sequence). Sequencing was carried out using naive CD4+ T cells sorted from blood. Stated subset: CD45RA+ positively selected. The clonotype comes from a man aged 18 to 35 in good health. The chain has TRBV19 and TRBJ1-4; D perhaps matches TRBD1 (6 bases). This chain's CDR3 is CASSYGQGSGKLFF. CDR3 coding DNA: TGTGCCAGTAGTTATGGGCAGGGGTCCGGAAAACTGTTTTTT.